The 21 T cell receptor beta chains reported below all come from one sample, sequenced in a study of cytomegalovirus exposure and HLA in healthy donors. It was with 60 Vbeta and 13 Jbeta primers that the PCR ran. Profiling relied on immunoSEQ multiplex PCR, and the TCRdb table lists in-frame clones only, not all of them. Here the sample spans 180,000 or so clones, about 9% being singletons. Sequencing was performed on PBMCs. The source of these receptors is a woman aged 25 to 45 in good health and CMV-seropositive.

This chain joins TRBV11-2 and TRBJ2-3; 7 bases match TRBD2. Germline V gives CDR1 SGHAT, CDR2 FQNNGV. This CDR3 region has 16 residues. Losses at the gene ends were 3 bases for V and 2 bases for J; bases not matched to a gene: 8. The CDR3 loop reads CASSLRAGRYTDTQYF. CDR3 DNA sequence: TGTGCCAGCAGCTTGAGAGCGGGACGATACACAGATACGCAGTATTTT.

The chain has TRBV7-6 and TRBJ2-1; TRBD2 aligns across 10 bases. V shed 1 base, J shed 4 bases, and the junction held 4 bases outside the gene matches. The CDR3 covers 16 residues. The V gene's germline CDR1 is SGHVS and CDR2 FNYEAQ. The CDR3 nucleotides are TGTGCCAGCAGCTTAGGACTAGCGGGTGGGTACAATGAGCAGTTCTTC. This gives the protein CASSLGLAGGYNEQFF.

This chain joins TRBV10-3 and TRBJ2-1; the match to TRBD1 covers 10 bases. The CDR3 loop spans 15 amino acids. Germline V lookup: CDR1 ENHRY, CDR2 SYGVKD. With 6 bases clipped from V and 5 bases from J, the junction kept 7 bases outside the gene matches. CDR3 nucleotide sequence: TGTGCCATCAGGGACGACAGGGGGCTCGACAATGAGCAGTTCTTC. The encoded protein is CAIRDDRGLDNEQFF.

This clone appeared a few times. This chain links TRBV4-1 with TRBJ2-7; TRBD1 matches at 7 bases. Germline lookup yields CDR1 MGHRA and CDR2 YSYEKL. The CDR3 runs to 14 residues. Losses at the gene ends were 1 base for V and 4 bases for J; bases not matched to a gene: 4. CDR3 bases: TGCGCCAGCAGCCAAGCGGAGACAGGGTACGAGCAGTACTTC. Protein sequence: CASSQAETGYEQYF.

The rearrangement links TRBV7-2 to TRBJ2-7; 16 nucleotides line up with TRBD2. Trimming at V came to 5 bases and at J to 12 bases, leaving 7 bases not matched to a gene. The length of the CDR3 is 14 residues. Germline V lookup: CDR1 SGHTA, CDR2 FQGNSA. CDR3 sequence reads: CASSIGTSGRAGYF. In DNA form, the CDR3 reads TGTGCCAGCAGCATCGGGACTAGCGGGAGGGCCGGGTACTTC.

A few counts support this clone. This chain uses TRBV30 with TRBJ2-2, with 11 nucleotides matching TRBD2. V lost 5 bases to trimming and J lost 1 base; unmatched junction nucleotides: 9. From germline, CDR1 is GTSNPN and CDR2 SVGIG (reference sequence). There are 17 residues in the CDR3. The CDR3 nucleotides read TGTGCCTGGCGACCGGGACTAGCGGTAATGAACACCGGGGAGCTGTTTTTT. It codes for CAWRPGLAVMNTGELFF.

In its sample, this clone was seen a few times. J is TRBJ1-2 and V is TRBV18; TRBD1 agrees at 9 bases. With V trimmed by 4 bases and J by 4 bases, 7 bases remained unmatched. Germline CDR1 is KGHSH and CDR2 is LQKENI. The CDR3 sequence is 15 residues long. This chain's CDR3 is CASSLSGQGTYGYTF. DNA for the CDR3: TGTGCCAGCTCACTATCGGGACAGGGAACCTATGGCTACACCTTC.

This clone was seen only a few times. The CDR3 loop is CASTNLTGAGRETQYF. The CDR3 DNA follows: TGTGCCAGTACGAACTTGACAGGGGCGGGCAGGGAGACCCAGTACTTC. V usage is TRBV19 and J usage is TRBJ2-5, with TRBD1 matching over 8 bases. The CDR3 consists of 16 residues. J lost 5 bases, V lost 7 bases, and 15 bases had no gene match. Germline V lookup: CDR1 LNHDA, CDR2 SQIVND (reference sequence).

This clone has more than one count but fewer than ten. The J gene is TRBJ2-7, the V gene TRBV10-1, with D perhaps TRBD1 (6 bases). V was trimmed by 4 bases and J by 0 bases, leaving 22 bases between them. The CDR3 is made up of 18 amino acids. Germline CDR1 reads WNHNN; CDR2 reads SYGVQD (reference sequence). The CDR3 here is CASSGTLPGDAFSYEQYF. For the CDR3, the DNA is TGCGCCAGCAGTGGGACCCTTCCAGGGGACGCTTTCTCCTACGAGCAGTACTTC.

About this clone: Other DNA variants within this sample encode the same CDR3. The gene calls are TRBV5-1 and TRBJ1-2, with TRBD1 identical over 10 bases. The CDR3 runs 14 residues. Germline V gene data show CDR1 as SGHRS and CDR2 as YFSETQ. With V trimmed by 4 bases and J by 2 bases, 2 bases remained unmatched. The CDR3 protein is CASSPGQGNYGYTF. The DNA of the CDR3 is TGCGCCAGCAGCCCGGGACAGGGGAACTATGGCTACACCTTC. The full variable domain, its missing parts supplied by reference TRBV5-1 and TRBJ1-2, is KAGVTQTPRYLIKTRGQQVTLSCSPISGHRSVSWYQQTPGQGLQFLFEYFSETQRNKGNFPGRFSGRQFSNSRSEMNVSTLELGDSALYLCASSPGQGNYGYTFGSGTRLTVV.

The chain couples TRBV2 to TRBJ2-1; D is perhaps TRBD2 (6 bases). Between the trimmed V and J ends, which lost 6 bases and 9 bases, there was a span of 18 bases. The CDR3 has 14 amino acids. Germline values: CDR1 SNHLY, CDR2 FYNNEI. Written as DNA, the CDR3 is TGTGCCAGCAGAAGGTTAGCCGGGGGAGGTGAGCAGTTCTTC. Its protein is CASRRLAGGGEQFF.

Of note for this clone: A junction boundary mismatches the germline segment, possibly from a read error. This chain joins TRBV27 and TRBJ2-7; 7 bases line up with TRBD1. The germline CDR1 and CDR2 sequences are MNHEY and SMNVEV (reference sequence). This CDR3 has 14 residues. CDR3 bases: TGTGCCAGCAGTGTATCGGGACAGTCAGGAGAGCAGTACTTC. It encodes CASSVSGQSGEQYF.

V gene TRBV9 combines with J gene TRBJ2-3, with TRBD2 matching over 7 bases. CDR3 length equals 15 residues. Germline CDR1 and CDR2: SGDLS and YYNGEE. The trim removed 0 bases at V and 4 bases at J, leaving 5 bases unmatched. The CDR3 DNA reads TGTGCCAGCAGCGTAGGGGAGGGAAGCGCAGATACGCAGTATTTT. It specifies CASSVGEGSADTQYF.

This rearrangement joins TRBV7-9 to TRBJ2-2, with D maybe TRBD2 (6 bases). This CDR3 has 15 residues. Trimming removed 3 bases at V and 7 bases at J, with 15 bases between. Germline V gives CDR1 SEHNR, CDR2 FQNEAQ (reference sequence). This chain's CDR3 is CASSFAVAVGGELFF. The CDR3 nucleotides are TGTGCCAGCAGCTTTGCCGTAGCGGTGGGCGGGGAGCTGTTTTTT.

This clone occurred a few times. This chain joins TRBV27 and TRBJ2-1; 11 positions agree with TRBD1. CDR3 length: 16 residues. Germline trimming cut 6 bases from V and 8 bases from J; bases unmatched to any gene: 12. Germline V gene lookup returns CDR1 MNHEY and CDR2 SMNVEV (reference sequence). The CDR3 sequence: CASSRKGQGGWDEQFF. As DNA, the CDR3 is TGTGCCAGCAGCCGAAAGGGACAGGGGGGTTGGGATGAGCAGTTCTTC.

This clone was seen a handful of times. The chain recombines TRBV19 with TRBJ2-7; 9 bases agree with TRBD1. CDR3 size: 16 residues. The germline V gene has CDR1 LNHDA and CDR2 SQIVND (reference sequence). J lost 4 bases, V lost 3 bases, and 10 bases had no gene match. The CDR3: CASSITGTGLYYEQYF. The CDR3, as DNA: TGTGCCAGTAGTATTACCGGGACAGGGCTTTATTACGAGCAGTACTTC.

This clone showed up just a few times. The chain links TRBV5-1 to TRBJ2-5, with 9 bases matching TRBD2. The CDR3 is 16 amino acids. Germline V lookup: CDR1 SGHRS, CDR2 YFSETQ. J lost 7 bases, V lost 4 bases, and 14 bases had no gene match. In nucleotides, the CDR3 is TGCGCCAGCAGCCCTAGACTAGCGGTTGAGGGAGGGACCCAGTACTTC. Amino acids: CASSPRLAVEGGTQYF.

V and J are TRBV29-1 and TRBJ2-5, with 7 positions matching TRBD2. The DNA matches TRBJ2-7 better at its end, which makes the J call doubtful. The CDR3 sequence is 14 residues long. Germline CDR1 reads SQVTM; CDR2 reads ANQGSEA. This chain's CDR3 is CSVGGRARENEQYF. The CDR3 DNA sequence: TGCAGCGTTGGGGGGAGGGCCAGGGAGAACGAGCAGTACTTC.

This clone was seen only a few times. The chain uses TRBV7-9 and TRBJ2-2, with TRBD1 matching 9 bases. Germline-derived CDR1 and CDR2 are SEHNR and FQNEAQ (reference sequence). The CDR3 has 16 amino acids. The V segment lost 4 bases and the J segment 4 bases; nucleotides outside the gene matches: 7. This CDR3 is CASSSQGARATGELFF. For the CDR3, the DNA is TGTGCCAGCAGCTCACAGGGGGCTCGGGCCACCGGGGAGCTGTTTTTT.

CDR3 loop: CASSYRIGGNYGYTF. The CDR3 DNA sequence: TGTGCCAGCAGTTACCGCATCGGGGGGAACTATGGCTACACCTTC. V is TRBV6-5 and J is TRBJ1-2, with D possibly being TRBD1 (5 bases). Germline CDR1 is MNHEY and CDR2 is SVGAGI. There are 15 residues in the CDR3. V lost 2 bases and J 2 bases, leaving 12 bases between the germline ends.

This CDR3 is CAWSGTGLMNTGELFF. The CDR3 DNA reads TGTGCCTGGAGTGGGACAGGCCTGATGAACACCGGGGAGCTGTTTTTT. V gene TRBV30 combines with J gene TRBJ2-2; 7 positions agree with TRBD1. V lost 1 base, J lost 1 base, and 6 bases stayed unmatched. The CDR3 contains 16 residues. The V gene's germline CDR1 is GTSNPN and CDR2 SVGIG (reference sequence).